Presented here are 30 T cell receptor beta chains from one specimen sequenced in a study of cytomegalovirus exposure and HLA in healthy donors. The PCR contained 60 Vbeta and 13 Jbeta primers. The protocol was immunoSEQ multiplex PCR, while the TCRdb copy is restricted to in-frame clones and leaves out a portion. The data show approximately 100,000 clones, 75% to 80% seen once. What was sequenced was PBMCs. Receptors originate from a middle-aged woman in good health and CMV-seropositive.

This clone appeared a single time. The chain employs TRBV18 and TRBJ1-1; 9 bases map to TRBD1. The germline gives CDR1 KGHSH, CDR2 LQKENI. The CDR3 consists of 16 residues. V trimming: 2 bases; J trimming: 5 bases; junction bases outside the gene matches: 9. In nucleotides, the CDR3 is TGTGCCAGCTCACCAGGGACTCGGACAGGGGTAACTGAAGCTTTCTTT. Translation gives CASSPGTRTGVTEAFF.

The V call is TRBV29-1, the J call TRBJ2-3; D remains unclear. Trimming took off 8 bases at V and 1 base at J, with 13 bases between the two ends. This CDR3 region has 13 residues. The germline V gene encodes CDR1 SQVTM and CDR2 ANQGSEA. The CDR3 nucleotides read TGCAGCAGTGGGCGTTGGGGCACAGATACGCAGTATTTT. Translated, it gives CSSGRWGTDTQYF.

The chain combines TRBV19 with TRBJ2-7; 11 nucleotides align to TRBD1. The ends lost 6 bases at V and 6 bases at J; junction bases unmatched: 4. The length of the CDR3 is 13 residues. Per the germline V gene, CDR1 is LNHDA and CDR2 is SQIVND (reference sequence). The CDR3 nucleotides are TGTGCCAGTAGAGGACAGGGGGCTGGCGAGCAGTACTTC. Its translation: CASRGQGAGEQYF.

The rearrangement uses TRBV9 and TRBJ2-5, with 7 bases matching TRBD1. The length of the CDR3 is 17 residues. Germline CDR1 is SGDLS and CDR2 is YYNGEE. Germline trimming cut 6 bases from V and 5 bases from J; bases unmatched to any gene: 19. The CDR3 loop is CASTPGRLDRVRETQYF. CDR3 sequence (DNA): TGTGCCAGCACCCCAGGTCGGCTAGACAGGGTGCGGGAGACCCAGTACTTC. Combining the CDR3 with reference TRBV9 and TRBJ2-5 gives the whole variable domain DSGVTQTPKHLITATGQRVTLRCSPRSGDLSVYWYQQSLDQGLQFLIQYYNGEERAKGNILERFSAQQFPDLHSELNLSSLELGDSALYFCASTPGRLDRVRETQYFGPGTRLLVL.

The rearrangement links TRBV6-1 to TRBJ1-5; D unresolved. Per germline, CDR1 MNHNS and CDR2 SASEGT. V gave up 1 base and J gave up 6 bases, with 10 bases separating them. The CDR3 has 14 residues. The CDR3 nucleotides are TGTGCCAGCAGTGAAGTGGGCAGAACTCAGCCCCAGCATTTT. Amino acids: CASSEVGRTQPQHF.

The chain couples TRBV7-2 to TRBJ1-6; 11 positions agree with TRBD1. Unmatched junction bases numbered 12, after V lost 5 bases and J lost 6 bases. The germline gives CDR1 SGHTA, CDR2 FQGNSA. The CDR3 sequence is 18 residues long. In DNA form, the CDR3 reads TGTGCCAGCAGCCGCCAAGGACAGGGGGCTGATAGTAATTCACCCCTCCACTTT. This gives the protein CASSRQGQGADSNSPLHF.

This clone has a handful of counts. V and J are TRBV10-3 and TRBJ2-5; TRBD1 aligns across 7 bases. CDR3 size: 14 residues. V lost 3 bases and J lost 5; bases outside the gene matches: 6. Germline V gene lookup returns CDR1 ENHRY and CDR2 SYGVKD. CDR3 DNA: TGTGCCATCAGTGACAGGGCACAGGGGGAGACCCAGTACTTC. Translating it yields CAISDRAQGETQYF.

This rearrangement joins TRBV5-1 to TRBJ1-1; D might be TRBD1 (5 bases). The germline V gene has CDR1 SGHRS and CDR2 YFSETQ. Trimming pared 0 bases from V and 7 bases from J, leaving 13 bases between. The CDR3 extends over 14 amino acids. The CDR3 sequence is CASSLEQGRSEAFF. The CDR3 DNA is TGCGCCAGCAGCTTGGAGCAGGGAAGGAGTGAAGCTTTCTTT.

This sequence joins TRBV30 and TRBJ2-6; D unclear. The CDR3 runs to 15 residues. Germline V gene sequence: CDR1 GTSNPN, CDR2 SVGIG (reference sequence). V lost 2 bases and J 0 bases, leaving 8 bases between the germline ends. CDR3 DNA sequence: TGTGCCTGGAGTCCGTCCTCCTCTGGGGCCAACGTCCTGACTTTC. This codes for CAWSPSSSGANVLTF.

This clone has just one count. The chain joins TRBV5-1 to TRBJ2-3, with D possibly TRBD1 on 5 matching bases. Between the trimmed V and J ends, which lost 0 bases and 6 bases, there was a span of 14 bases. Germline CDR1 and CDR2: SGHRS and YFSETQ. The CDR3 runs 15 residues. In nucleotides, the CDR3 is TGCGCCAGCAGCTTGGTAACCCAGGGCGACGATACGCAGTATTTT. It translates to CASSLVTQGDDTQYF.

This chain links TRBV7-3 with TRBJ1-1; tentatively, D is TRBD1 (6 bases). This CDR3 region has 14 residues. Germline V gene lookup returns CDR1 SGHTA and CDR2 FQGTGA. Trimming shortened V by 6 bases and J by 1 base, and 12 bases separated the two germline ends. CDR3 nucleotide sequence: TGTGCCAGCAGACCGGGACACCCGAACACTGAAGCTTTCTTT. The encoded protein is CASRPGHPNTEAFF.

This clone occurred many times. The chain carries TRBV6-5 and TRBJ1-1, with D unclear. Trimming took off 0 bases at V and 1 base at J, with 12 bases between the two ends. The CDR3 totals 16 residues. Germline V gene lookup returns CDR1 MNHEY and CDR2 SVGAGI. DNA for the CDR3: TGTGCCAGCAGTTACTCACTCCCCTCAACGAACACTGAAGCTTTCTTT. Translating gives CASSYSLPSTNTEAFF.

V and J are TRBV5-6 and TRBJ2-2; TRBD1 aligns across 8 bases. The CDR3 totals 17 residues. The ends lost 4 bases at V and 7 bases at J; junction bases unmatched: 15. The germline gives CDR1 SGHDT, CDR2 YYEEEE. The CDR3 loop is CASSRYRTGYKDGELFF. The CDR3 DNA follows: TGTGCCAGCAGCAGATACCGGACAGGGTATAAGGACGGGGAGCTGTTTTTT.

The chain employs TRBV30 and TRBJ2-5; TRBD1 might be the D (5 bases). This CDR3 is built from 14 residues. V lost 1 base and J 4 bases, leaving 13 bases between the germline ends. Germline-derived CDR1 and CDR2 are GTSNPN and SVGIG (reference sequence). The CDR3 DNA is TGTGCCTGGAGTGGCAAACAGGCGGCAGAGACCCAGTACTTC. Protein: CAWSGKQAAETQYF.

This rearrangement joins TRBV7-9 to TRBJ2-3; 10 bases align to TRBD1. The CDR3 has 15 amino acids. CDR1 and CDR2 (germline): SEHNR, FQNEAQ (reference sequence). V dropped 7 bases and J dropped 4; count of bases not matched to a gene: 8. CDR3: CASTAGTGVSDTQYF. CDR3 sequence (DNA): TGTGCCAGCACCGCGGGGACAGGGGTTTCAGATACGCAGTATTTT.

This rearrangement joins TRBV6-5 to TRBJ1-1; no firm D call. Trimming cost V 4 bases and J 11 bases, with 26 bases left between them. CDR1 and CDR2 (germline): MNHEY, SVGAGI. The CDR3 runs to 16 residues. DNA for the CDR3: TGTGCCAGCAGTTCTCGAGATACCCACTCCCTCTTGAGGGCTTTCTTT. It translates to CASSSRDTHSLLRAFF.

The chain couples TRBV30 to TRBJ1-2; 9 nucleotides line up with TRBD1. Looked up from germline, CDR1 is GTSNPN and CDR2 is SVGIG (reference sequence). V was pared by 2 bases and J by 8 bases, with 6 bases of the junction left unmatched. The CDR3 is made up of 13 amino acids. CDR3: CAWSLGQGSGYTF. CDR3 DNA: TGTGCCTGGAGTTTGGGACAGGGTAGCGGCTACACCTTC.

The chain couples TRBV7-9 to TRBJ1-2, with a weak D call TRBD1 (6 bases). The V gene lost 4 bases and the J gene lost 2 bases, with 20 bases spanning the gap. The CDR3 extends over 17 amino acids. Germline V gene lookup returns CDR1 SEHNR and CDR2 FQNEAQ (reference sequence). The CDR3 loop is CASSSYGAGGRNYGYTF. As DNA, the CDR3 is TGTGCCAGCAGCTCTTATGGTGCGGGGGGCCGAAACTATGGCTACACCTTC.

This chain joins TRBV7-9 and TRBJ1-5; possible D gene TRBD1, 5 bases. The CDR3 spans 12 residues. The germline gives CDR1 SEHNR, CDR2 FQNEAQ (reference sequence). V lost 5 bases and J 5 bases, leaving 7 bases between the germline ends. The CDR3 sequence is CASSRGDQPQHF. The CDR3 nucleotides are TGTGCCAGCAGCCGGGGGGATCAGCCCCAGCATTTT.

This clone was counted a few times. This chain's CDR3 is CASSLSGRFRSNQPQHF. CDR3 sequence (DNA): TGTGCCAGCAGTTTATCCGGTCGGTTTCGAAGCAATCAGCCCCAGCATTTT. The chain uses TRBV28 and TRBJ1-5; no clear D gene. This CDR3 is built from 17 residues. Trimming pared 1 base from V and 1 base from J, leaving 14 bases between. CDR1 and CDR2 from the germline V gene are MDHEN and SYDVKM. Drawing the rest from reference TRBV28 and TRBJ1-5, the complete variable domain is DVKVTQSSRYLVKRTGEKVFLECVQDMDHENMFWYRQDPGLGLRLIYFSYDVKMKEKGDIPEGYSVSREKKERFSLILESASTNQTSMYLCASSLSGRFRSNQPQHFGDGTRLSIL.

This chain uses TRBV7-2 with TRBJ2-1; D may be TRBD2 (5 bases). This CDR3 has 15 residues. Germline lookup yields CDR1 SGHTA and CDR2 FQGNSA. Trimming left V 4 bases short and J 8 bases short, with 18 bases between. CDR3 in amino acids: CASSSPTSSLDEQFF. The CDR3, as DNA: TGTGCCAGCAGCTCCCCCACCTCTAGCCTCGATGAGCAGTTCTTC.

The chain recombines TRBV4-1 with TRBJ2-2; TRBD1 is a possible D gene (6 bases). CDR3 length: 16 amino acids. V was cut by 0 bases and J by 3 bases, with 11 bases left in between. Germline CDR1 reads MGHRA; CDR2 reads YSYEKL. CDR3 region: CASSQETGFHTGELFF. The CDR3 DNA is TGCGCCAGCAGCCAAGAAACAGGGTTCCACACCGGGGAGCTGTTTTTT.

This clone came up once. The rearrangement joins TRBV10-3 to TRBJ1-1, with 7 bases aligning to TRBD1. With 8 bases clipped from V and 11 bases from J, the junction kept 8 bases outside the gene matches. Germline CDR1 ENHRY, CDR2 SYGVKD. The CDR3 sequence is 11 residues long. The CDR3 sequence is CAIASDREAFF. CDR3 DNA: TGTGCCATCGCCTCAGACAGGGAGGCTTTCTTT.

CDR3 nucleotides: TGTGCCAGCAGCTTAGACAGTCTGAGGGATGGCTACACCTTC. This sequence encodes CASSLDSLRDGYTF. This rearrangement joins TRBV7-9 to TRBJ1-2; D gene ambiguous. Trimming cost V 1 base and J 6 bases, with 12 bases left between them. CDR3 size: 14 residues. Germline CDR1 and CDR2: SEHNR and FQNEAQ (reference sequence).

The CDR3 protein is CASSPSSGQYF. The CDR3, as DNA: TGTGCCAGCAGCCCATCGTCGGGGCAGTACTTC. The chain combines TRBV9 with TRBJ2-7, with unresolved D. Trimming stripped 4 bases from V and 9 bases from J, with 11 bases between. The CDR3 runs to 11 residues. The germline V gene encodes CDR1 SGDLS and CDR2 YYNGEE.

The chain couples TRBV30 to TRBJ2-5; TRBD1 matches at 11 bases. The J call may be in error: the DNA end matches TRBJ2-7 better. The CDR3 is made up of 13 amino acids. Germline V lookup: CDR1 GTSNPN, CDR2 SVGIG (reference sequence). The CDR3 DNA sequence: TGTGCCTGCCCGGGACAGGGGGCCTACGAGCAGTACTTC. Protein sequence: CACPGQGAYEQYF.

The chain couples TRBV7-8 to TRBJ1-4; TRBD1 might be the D (6 bases). Germline V gene data show CDR1 as SGHVS and CDR2 as FQNEAQ. The CDR3 length is 14 residues. V lost 6 bases and J 7 bases, leaving 15 bases between the germline ends. CDR3 in DNA: TGTGCCAGCAGTCCACAGGGCCAAAGTGAAAAACTGTTTTTT. Residues: CASSPQGQSEKLFF.

This clone turned up a few times. This chain connects TRBV5-8 to TRBJ2-3, with D possibly matching TRBD1 (6 bases). The CDR3 extends over 18 amino acids. The germline V gene has CDR1 SGHTS and CDR2 YDEGEE. Trimming removed 4 bases at V and 6 bases at J, with 27 bases between. The CDR3, as DNA: TGTGCCAGCAGCACAGGATATGGGACACCTACAAGGGGGGATACGCAGTATTTT. Its translation is CASSTGYGTPTRGDTQYF.

The rearrangement links TRBV27 to TRBJ2-2; D perhaps matches TRBD1 (5 bases). Germline V CDR1 and CDR2: MNHEY, SMNVEV (reference sequence). With 2 bases removed from V and 4 bases from J, the gap between germline ends came to 11 bases. The CDR3 runs 15 residues. CDR3 DNA sequence: TGTGCCAGCAGTTTAAGCAGGGTTAGCACCGGGGAGCTGTTTTTT. This gives the protein CASSLSRVSTGELFF.

The V gene is TRBV25-1, the J gene TRBJ1-3; D is unclear. Germline CDR1 MGHDK, CDR2 SYGVNS. Trimming removed 1 base from V and 2 bases from J, with 12 bases in between. This CDR3 is built from 16 residues. The CDR3 is CASSELEGEPGNTIYF. CDR3 DNA: TGTGCCAGCAGTGAATTAGAGGGCGAGCCTGGAAACACCATATATTTT. The complete variable domain, with remaining parts taken from reference TRBV25-1 and TRBJ1-3, reads EADIYQTPRYLVIGTGKKITLECSQTMGHDKMYWYQQDPGMELHLIHYSYGVNSTEKGDLSSESTVSRIRTEHFPLTLESARPSHTSQYLCASSELEGEPGNTIYFGEGSWLTVV.